A single sample is the source of the 6 T cell receptor beta chains below, sequenced in a study of T cell clonotyping in hematopoietic cell transplantation. Using immunoSEQ multiplex PCR, the repertoire was profiled, and TCRdb retains in-frame clones only, with some absent. The profile shows some 8,800 clones, roughly nine tenths of them singletons. Sequencing used peripheral blood mononuclear cells, obtained at the time of graft-versus-host disease after allogeneic stem cell transplant. The receptor set was obtained from a male patient aged 60 to 75 who had an allogeneic stem cell transplant from a related donor, so the T cells may come from the graft donor. Some clones in this sample may be carry-over from other donors' samples.

The V call is TRBV27, the J call TRBJ2-3; the match to TRBD2 covers 15 bases. This CDR3 has 16 residues. Germline V CDR1 and CDR2: MNHEY, SMNVEV (reference sequence). The ends lost 5 bases at V and 4 bases at J; junction bases unmatched: 4. CDR3 sequence: CASSLGLAGGSDTQYF. The DNA for the CDR3 is TGTGCCAGCAGTCTTGGACTAGCGGGGGGGTCAGATACGCAGTATTTT.

This chain connects TRBV19 to TRBJ1-4, with 9 bases that match TRBD1. This CDR3 is 18 amino acids long. V was clipped by 0 bases and J by 4 bases; unmatched bases: 9. Germline CDR1 LNHDA, CDR2 SQIVND (reference sequence). CDR3 DNA: TGTGCCAGTAGTATAGATCAGGACAGGGGTTCCGGTAATGAAAAACTGTTTTTT. This encodes CASSIDQDRGSGNEKLFF.

The rearrangement links TRBV15 to TRBJ2-6; D is uncertain. Germline V lookup: CDR1 LNHNV, CDR2 YYDKDF (reference sequence). This CDR3 comprises 17 residues. V shed 1 base and J shed 1 base, with 11 bases lying between them. CDR3 DNA sequence: TGTGCCACCAGCAGAGCTGCGCTCTCTTCTGGGGCCAACGTCCTGACTTTC. Translated: CATSRAALSSGANVLTF.

The V and J genes are TRBV11-3 and TRBJ2-3; 10 nucleotides agree with TRBD1. The CDR3 has 17 residues. V trimming: 4 bases; J trimming: 5 bases; junction bases outside the gene matches: 12. Germline V CDR1 and CDR2: SGHNT, YENEEA. CDR3 DNA sequence: TGTGCCAGCAGCTCCCTCGTCCGGACAGGGGGACGAGATACGCAGTATTTT. As protein: CASSSLVRTGGRDTQYF.

In its sample, this clone was seen once. A junction boundary mismatches the germline segment, possibly from a read error. This chain joins TRBV4-3 and TRBJ2-1; TRBD1 is a possible D gene (5 bases). Germline V lookup: CDR1 LGHNA, CDR2 YSLEER. CDR3 length equals 15 residues. The CDR3 reads CASSQDIGQRNGQFF. CDR3 coding DNA: TGCGCCAGCAGCCAAGATATTGGACAAAGGAATGGGCAGTTCTTC.

The rearrangement uses TRBV14 and TRBJ2-3, with 7 bases fitting TRBD1. V was pared by 1 base and J by 10 bases, with 11 bases of the junction left unmatched. From germline, CDR1 is SGHDN and CDR2 FVKESK. The CDR3 contains 15 residues. The CDR3 loop reads CASSQGLVRGLSQYF. As DNA, the CDR3 is TGTGCCAGCAGCCAAGGACTCGTTAGGGGGCTGTCGCAGTATTTT. Combining the CDR3 with reference TRBV14 and TRBJ2-3 gives the whole variable domain EAGVTQFPSHSVIEKGQTVTLRCDPISGHDNLYWYRRVMGKEIKFLLHFVKESKQDESGMPNNRFLAERTGGTYSTLKVQPAELEDSGVYFCASSQGLVRGLSQYFGPGTRLTVL.